These T cell receptor beta chains were read from a single sample in a study of cytomegalovirus exposure and HLA in healthy donors. TCRdb keeps only in-frame clones here, not all; method: immunoSEQ multiplex PCR. This table holds around 190,000 clones, around 80% found once. The source material was PBMCs. The source of these receptors is a woman in her twenties or thirties in good health and CMV-seropositive. CDR3s include the opening cysteine and the closing phenylalanine or tryptophan. The D gene is left open where the match is weak. Not every row has a clone size; where given, it reads once, few, many or a size class.

.	TRBV5-1	.	TRBJ2-7	TGCGCCAGCAGCTTGGGACAGGGAGGAGACGAGCAGTACTTC	CASSLGQGGDEQYF
.	TRBV6-5	.	TRBJ2-5	TGTGCCAGCAGTCGTGGACAAGCAGGAGAGACCCAGTACTTC	CASSRGQAGETQYF
TRBD1	TRBV6-1	.	TRBJ1-2	TGTGCCAGCAGTGAACCCCAGGGACAGAGACATTATGGCTACACCTTC	CASSEPQGQRHYGYTF
.	TRBV19	.	TRBJ1-1	TGTGCCAGTAGTATAGTACAGAGCCTGAACACTGAAGCTTTCTTT	CASSIVQSLNTEAFF
TRBD2	TRBV5-1	.	TRBJ2-1	TGCGCCAGCAGCTTGGATAGCGGGAGTCTCAATGAGCAGTTCTTC	CASSLDSGSLNEQFF
.	TRBV7-6	.	TRBJ1-3	TGTGCCAGCAGCTCCCAGGGAGGAAACACCATATATTTT	CASSSQGGNTIYF
TRBD1	TRBV5-1	.	TRBJ2-1	TGCGCCAGCAGCCCAAGGACAGGGGACCCCTACAATGGGCAGTTCTTC	CASSPRTGDPYNGQFF
.	TRBV7-9	.	TRBJ1-6	TGTGCCAGCAGCTTAGCGTTCGTCAGGGGCAATTCACCCCTCCACTTT	CASSLAFVRGNSPLHF
TRBD1	TRBV12-5	.	TRBJ1-4	TGTGCTAGTGCCAGGACAGGGACTAATGAAAAACTGTTTTTT	CASARTGTNEKLFF
.	TRBV5-1	.	TRBJ1-5	TGCGCCAGCAGCTTGGAACAGGGAAATCAGCCCCAGCATTTT	CASSLEQGNQPQHF
TRBD2	TRBV5-6	.	TRBJ2-7	TGTGCCAGCAGCTTGAGCGGGGGCCGGGAGCAGTACTTC	CASSLSGGREQYF
TRBD1	TRBV29-1	few	TRBJ2-5	TGCAGCGTTGCCGGGACAGAGGCTCAAGAGACCCAGTACTTC	CSVAGTEAQETQYF
TRBD1	TRBV29-1	.	TRBJ2-2	TGCAGCGTCGTCGGACAGGGGTCTTACACCGGGGAGCTGTTTTTT	CSVVGQGSYTGELFF
.	TRBV4-1	.	TRBJ2-3	TGCGCCAGCAGCCAAGACCTAGCAGTCCCCCCCACAGATACGCAGTATTTT	CASSQDLAVPPTDTQYF
TRBD1	TRBV7-2	.	TRBJ1-3	TGTGCCACCAGGAAACCAGGGGGCGCAGGAAACACCATATATTTT	CATRKPGGAGNTIYF
TRBD1	TRBV20-1	.	TRBJ2-1	TGCAGTGCAAGGGGACAGCTTGAGCAGTTCTTC	CSARGQLEQFF
TRBD1	TRBV30	.	TRBJ1-5	TGTGCCTTTGACAGGGCTGGTCAGCCCCAGCATTTT	CAFDRAGQPQHF
.	TRBV5-5	.	TRBJ1-1	TGTGCCAGCAGCTTGTGGCGGTCGAACACTGAAGCTTTCTTT	CASSLWRSNTEAFF
.	TRBV7-2	.	TRBJ2-7	TGTGCCAGCAGCTTAAGGCCCACAGACTCCTACGAGCAGTACTTC	CASSLRPTDSYEQYF
.	TRBV7-9	.	TRBJ1-1	TGTGCCAGCAGTTTCGGGGGGAACACTGAAGCTTTCTTT	CASSFGGNTEAFF
TRBD1	TRBV7-9	.	TRBJ2-7	TGTGCCAGCAGCTTAAGGGACAGCTACGAGCAGTACTTC	CASSLRDSYEQYF
.	TRBV27	.	TRBJ1-1	TGTGCCAGCAGTTTTTCGTTCAGGAACACTGAAGCTTTCTTT	CASSFSFRNTEAFF
.	TRBV5-1	few	TRBJ1-6	TGCGCCAGCAGCTTGGAGGGGAATAATTCACCCCTCCACTTT	CASSLEGNNSPLHF
.	TRBV4-1	.	TRBJ1-1	TGCGCCAGCAGCCAGAGGGGACAAACTGAAGCTTTCTTT	CASSQRGQTEAFF
TRBD1	TRBV6-5	.	TRBJ1-6	TGTGCCAGCAGCCGGGACAGGAATTCACCCCTCCACTTT	CASSRDRNSPLHF
.	TRBV2	.	TRBJ1-2	TGTGCCAGCAGTGACTTGAGGGGGTTCTATGGCTACACCTTC	CASSDLRGFYGYTF
.	TRBV7-6	.	TRBJ1-6	TGTGCCAGCAGCTTACAGGGGCCATATAATTCACCCCTCCACTTT	CASSLQGPYNSPLHF
.	TRBV15	.	TRBJ2-1	TGTGCCACCAGCAGTCGGGGGATGGGAGTCAATGAGCAGTTCTTC	CATSSRGMGVNEQFF
.	TRBV2	.	TRBJ1-2	TGTGCCAGCAGGGGGGAGGTCCTTGGAGGCTACACCTTC	CASRGEVLGGYTF
TRBD2	TRBV5-1	.	TRBJ2-7	TGCGCCAGCAGCTGGGGACTAGCGGTCCTCGACGAGCAGTACTTC	CASSWGLAVLDEQYF
.	TRBV4-1	many	TRBJ1-2	TGCGCCAGCAGCCAAGCGCCCCACCGCAGATGGGAGGGTGGCTACACCTTC	CASSQAPHRRWEGGYTF
.	TRBV9	.	TRBJ1-2	TGTGCCAGCAGCGTGGGACACGTCACCAACTATGGCTACACCTTC	CASSVGHVTNYGYTF